The 10 T cell receptor beta chains given below trace back to one sample, sequenced in a study of blood T cells in healthy people across ages. A second PCR of 7 to 11 cycles used a sample-barcoded 5' primer and a J-beta primer mix. TCRdb independently ran MiXCR on the 5' RACE reads; one entry per CDR3 protein. The sample has 1.8 million or so distinct CDR3 sequences; approximately 40% are singletons. Sequenced sample: blood. The receptors shown here come from a human donor in good health.

This chain uses TRBV7-2 with TRBJ2-5, with TRBD2 matching over 7 bases. This CDR3 spans 14 amino acids. The V gene's germline CDR1 is SGHTA and CDR2 FQGNSA. J lost 5 bases, V lost 3 bases, and 6 bases had no gene match. Here the CDR3 reads CASSLDHGGETQYF. CDR3 in DNA: TGTGCCAGCAGCTTGGACCACGGGGGGGAGACCCAGTACTTC.

This clonotype was counted between two and nine times. The V gene is TRBV20-1, the J gene TRBJ2-5; 12 nucleotides match TRBD2. The CDR3 length is 16 residues. V was clipped by 0 bases and J by 4 bases; unmatched bases: 6. Germline CDR1 and CDR2: DFQATT and SNEGSKA (reference sequence). The DNA for the CDR3 is TGCAGTGCTAGAGATTGGACTAGCGGGGCTGGAGAGACCCAGTACTTC. This sequence encodes CSARDWTSGAGETQYF.

This clonotype was observed a handful of times. The chain has TRBV15 and TRBJ2-5; a possible D gene is TRBD1 (5 bases). Per the germline V gene, CDR1 is LNHNV and CDR2 is YYDKDF (reference sequence). This CDR3 is built from 16 residues. V gave up 4 bases and J gave up 0 bases, with 15 bases separating them. The DNA of the CDR3 is TGTGCCACCAGCACAGCCCCCCAGGGCAACCAAGAGACCCAGTACTTC. The encoded protein is CATSTAPQGNQETQYF. Together with reference TRBV15 and TRBJ2-5, the CDR3 gives the full variable domain: DAMVIQNPRYQVTQFGKPVTLSCSQTLNHNVMYWYQQKSSQAPKLLFHYYDKDFNNEADTPDNFQSRRPNTSFCFLDIRSPGLGDTAMYLCATSTAPQGNQETQYFGPGTRLLVL.

On this clonotype itself: One end of the junction is discordant with germline, which a read error may explain. The CDR3 DNA follows: TGTGCCAGCAGCTTAGTCCGGGAGGGCGCAGATGCGCAGTATTTT. This codes for CASSLVREGADAQYF. The chain recombines TRBV7-2 with TRBJ2-3, with 8 nucleotides matching TRBD2. CDR1 is SGHTA, CDR2 FQGNSA, per germline. The CDR3 length is 15 residues.

The genes are TRBV18 and TRBJ2-1; TRBD1 aligns across 7 bases. This CDR3 has 13 residues. V gave up 6 bases and J gave up 5 bases; unmatched junction bases: 4. The germline CDR1 and CDR2 sequences are KGHSH and LQKENI. CDR3 residues: CASSGTADNEQFF. CDR3 nucleotides: TGTGCCAGCTCCGGGACAGCGGACAATGAGCAGTTCTTC. Combining the CDR3 with reference TRBV18 and TRBJ2-1 gives the whole variable domain NAGVMQNPRHLVRRRGQEARLRCSPMKGHSHVYWYRQLPEEGLKFMVYLQKENIIDESGMPKERFSAEFPKEGPSILRIQQVVRGDSAAYFCASSGTADNEQFFGPGTRLTVL.

About this clonotype itself: Relative to the germline gene, one junction end is altered; a read error may explain this. V usage is TRBV12-3 or TRBV12-4 and J usage is TRBJ2-7; no clear D. The CDR3 consists of 19 residues. CDR3 amino acids: CAGSLFRIGLRPQHYEQYF. The CDR3 nucleotides read TGTGCCGGCAGTTTGTTTCGAATTGGTTTAAGGCCACAGCACTACGAGCAGTACTTC.

The chain combines TRBV29-1 with TRBJ2-1; 15 bases are shared with TRBD2. CDR1 and CDR2 (germline): SQVTM, ANQGSEA. CDR3 length equals 16 residues. Losses at the gene ends were 7 bases for V and 7 bases for J; bases not matched to a gene: 11. This chain's CDR3 is CSAVGLAGGPDNEQFF. CDR3 bases: TGCAGCGCCGTAGGACTAGCGGGGGGGCCTGATAATGAGCAGTTCTTC.

Concerning this clonotype itself: The junction departs from germline at one end; a sequencing error may be responsible. V usage is TRBV24-1 and J usage is TRBJ1-2; unclear D gene. Germline CDR1 and CDR2: KGHDR and SFDVKD. The CDR3 totals 14 residues. The DNA of the CDR3 is TGTGCCACCAGTGACTCACGGAGAAACTATGGCCACACCTTC. It codes for CATSDSRRNYGHTF.

This chain joins TRBV7-9 and TRBJ2-5; possibly TRBD1 for D (5 bases). This CDR3 has 15 amino acids. Deletions cut 3 bases from V and 1 base from J, with 12 bases between. Germline V lookup: CDR1 SEHNR, CDR2 FQNEAQ (reference sequence). As DNA, the CDR3 is TGTGCCAGCAGCTTTGGTCGACAGCCCCAAGAGACCCAGTACTTC. Amino acids: CASSFGRQPQETQYF.

V is TRBV3-1 and J is TRBJ2-1, with 7 bases that match TRBD1. Germline V CDR1 and CDR2: LGHDT, YNNKEL (reference sequence). This CDR3 comprises 13 residues. V gave up 8 bases and J gave up 10 bases; unmatched junction bases: 11. The CDR3 DNA reads TGTGCCAGCGGACCCAGACAGGGCCGGGAGCAGTTCTTC. Its protein is CASGPRQGREQFF.